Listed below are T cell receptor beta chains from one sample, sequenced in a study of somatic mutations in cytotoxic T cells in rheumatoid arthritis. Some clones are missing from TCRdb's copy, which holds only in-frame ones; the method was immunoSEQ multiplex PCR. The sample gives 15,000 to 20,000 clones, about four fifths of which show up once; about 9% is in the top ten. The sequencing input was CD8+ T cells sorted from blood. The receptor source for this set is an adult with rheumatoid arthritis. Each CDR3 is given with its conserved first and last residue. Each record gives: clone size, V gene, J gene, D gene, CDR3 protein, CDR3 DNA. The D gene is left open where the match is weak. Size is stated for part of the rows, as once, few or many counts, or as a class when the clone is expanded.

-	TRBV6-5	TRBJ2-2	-	CASSYSGGELFF	TGTGCCAGCAGTTACAGCGGCGGGGAGCTGTTTTTT
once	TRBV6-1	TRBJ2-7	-	CASSPRAPSYEQYF	TGTGCCAGCAGTCCCAGGGCGCCCTCCTACGAGCAGTACTTC
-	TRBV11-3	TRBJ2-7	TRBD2	CASSLAGGAGRTYEQYF	TGTGCCAGCAGCTTAGCGGGGGGGGCAGGGAGGACCTACGAGCAGTACTTC
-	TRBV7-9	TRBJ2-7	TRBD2	CASSSDGGLAYEQYF	TGTGCCAGCAGCTCCGACGGGGGGTTGGCCTACGAGCAGTACTTC
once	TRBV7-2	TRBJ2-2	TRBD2	CASSLEVLAGVSTGELFF	TGTGCCAGCAGCTTAGAGGTGCTAGCGGGGGTTAGCACCGGGGAGCTGTTTTTT
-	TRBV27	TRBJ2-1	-	CASKLSQGSSYNEQFF	TGTGCCAGCAAACTATCGCAGGGGTCCTCCTACAATGAGCAGTTCTTC
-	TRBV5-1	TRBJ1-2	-	CASSPGVSVGYTF	TGCGCCAGCAGCCCGGGGGTATCGGTTGGCTACACCTTC
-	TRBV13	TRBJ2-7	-	CASSKWDIRTLDF	TGTGCCAGCAGCAAATGGGACATCCGGACGCTCGACTTC
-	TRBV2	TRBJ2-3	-	CASSEAGTYTDTQYF	TGTGCCAGCAGTGAAGCGGGGACATACACAGATACGCAGTATTTT
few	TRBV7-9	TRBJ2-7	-	CASSYRVSEQYF	TGTGCCAGCAGCTACAGGGTTTCCGAGCAGTACTTC
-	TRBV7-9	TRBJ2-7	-	CASRHGTYEQYF	TGTGCCAGCAGGCACGGGACGTACGAGCAGTACTTC
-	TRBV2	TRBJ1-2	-	CAIDSTQGHGYTF	TGTGCCATCGACTCTACCCAGGGGCATGGCTACACCTTC
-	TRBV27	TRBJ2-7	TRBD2	CASSLDSGGTYEQYF	TGTGCCAGCAGTTTAGATAGCGGGGGGACGTACGAGCAGTACTTC
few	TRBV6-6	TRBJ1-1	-	CASSYSRTRGDTEAFF	TGTGCCAGCAGTTACAGCCGGACGCGGGGGGACACTGAAGCTTTCTTT
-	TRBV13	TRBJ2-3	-	CASSPLAGPAADTQYF	TGTGCCAGCAGCCCCTTGGCGGGGCCCGCGGCAGATACGCAGTATTTT
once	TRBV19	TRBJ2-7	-	CASNIDGVTTYEQYF	TGTGCCAGTAATATAGACGGGGTGACCACCTACGAGCAGTACTTC
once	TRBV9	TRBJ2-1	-	CASSGYGTTNEQFF	TGTGCCAGCAGCGGCTATGGGACCACCAATGAGCAGTTCTTC
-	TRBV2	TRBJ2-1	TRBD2	CASRAISGTPDNEQFF	TGTGCCAGCAGGGCAATAAGCGGGACGCCCGACAATGAGCAGTTCTTC
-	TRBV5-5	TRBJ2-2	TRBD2	CASSLDLAGGWVTGELFF	TGTGCCAGCAGCTTGGATCTAGCGGGAGGATGGGTCACCGGGGAGCTGTTTTTT
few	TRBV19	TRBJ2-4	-	CASNPSEGTSAFLYF	TGTGCCAGTAATCCCTCAGAGGGGACATCTGCGTTTTTGTACTTC
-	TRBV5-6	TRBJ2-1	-	CASSLAKSSYNEQFF	TGTGCCAGCAGCTTGGCGAAGAGCTCCTACAATGAGCAGTTCTTC
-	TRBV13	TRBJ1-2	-	CASSEGVGAYGYTF	TGTGCCAGCAGTGAAGGCGTGGGGGCTTATGGCTACACCTTC
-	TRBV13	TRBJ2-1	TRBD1	CASSGGTGGGEQFF	TGTGCCAGCAGCGGCGGGACAGGAGGAGGTGAGCAGTTCTTC
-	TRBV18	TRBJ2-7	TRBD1	CASSPDRAYSYEQYF	TGTGCCAGCTCACCGGACAGGGCCTACTCCTACGAGCAGTACTTC
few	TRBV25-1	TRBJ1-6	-	CASYDGGGSPLHF	TGTGCCAGCTACGACGGAGGGGGTTCACCCCTCCACTTT
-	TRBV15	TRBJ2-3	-	CATSSTWGENVDTQYF	TGTGCCACCAGCAGTACCTGGGGGGAGAATGTAGATACGCAGTATTTT
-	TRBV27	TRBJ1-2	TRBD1	CASSFQRGRDYGYTF	TGTGCCAGCAGTTTTCAGAGGGGGCGCGACTATGGCTACACCTTC
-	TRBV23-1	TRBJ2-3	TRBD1	CASPLGRQGTQYF	TGCGCCAGCCCTCTGGGAAGACAGGGGACGCAGTATTTT
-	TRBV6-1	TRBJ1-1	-	CASSEWGPEAFF	TGTGCCAGCAGTGAATGGGGTCCTGAAGCTTTCTTT
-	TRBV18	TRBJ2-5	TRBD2	CASSPRGTILEETQYF	TGTGCCAGCTCACCGAGAGGGACTATCCTTGAAGAGACCCAGTACTTC
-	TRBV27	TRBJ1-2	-	CASSSRGRSFNYGYTF	TGTGCCAGCAGTTCAAGGGGTCGCAGTTTTAACTATGGCTACACCTTC
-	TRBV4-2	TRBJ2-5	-	CASSQDGGASDQETQYF	TGTGCCAGCAGCCAAGATGGCGGGGCCAGCGACCAAGAGACCCAGTACTTC
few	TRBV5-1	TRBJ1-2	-	CASSLYTPEADGYTF	TGCGCCAGCAGCTTGTATACCCCAGAGGCTGATGGCTACACCTTC
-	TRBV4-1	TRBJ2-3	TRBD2	CASSQGLAGDGNTQYF	TGCGCCAGCAGCCAAGGACTAGCGGGGGATGGGAATACGCAGTATTTT
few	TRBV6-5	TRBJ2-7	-	CASSYEGGFSYEQYF	TGTGCCAGCAGTTACGAAGGCGGTTTCTCCTACGAGCAGTACTTC
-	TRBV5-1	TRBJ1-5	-	CASSLDPAGNNQPQHF	TGCGCCAGCAGCTTGGATCCGGCAGGGAACAATCAGCCCCAGCATTTT
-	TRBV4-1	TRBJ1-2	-	CASSGHFSGNYGYTF	TGCGCCAGCAGCGGTCACTTCAGTGGTAACTATGGCTACACCTTC
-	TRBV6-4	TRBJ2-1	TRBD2	CASSAGLAGVREQFF	TGTGCCAGCAGTGCGGGACTAGCGGGAGTTCGGGAGCAGTTCTTC
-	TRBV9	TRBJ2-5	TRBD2	CASSDGLAGGLEETQYF	TGTGCCAGCAGCGACGGACTAGCGGGGGGGCTTGAAGAGACCCAGTACTTC
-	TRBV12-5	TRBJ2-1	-	CASATMPDGYNEQFF	TGTGCTAGTGCCACAATGCCGGATGGGTACAATGAGCAGTTCTTC
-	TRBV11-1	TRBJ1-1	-	CASSLGELGHTEAFF	TGTGCCAGCAGCTTAGGGGAATTGGGTCACACTGAAGCTTTCTTT
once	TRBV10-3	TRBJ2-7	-	CAISDLAELREQYF	TGTGCCATCAGTGATCTCGCGGAGTTGAGGGAGCAGTACTTC
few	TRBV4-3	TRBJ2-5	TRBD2	CASSHTRTSAQETQYF	TGCGCCAGCAGCCACACCCGGACTAGCGCCCAAGAGACCCAGTACTTC
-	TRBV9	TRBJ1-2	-	CASSLGHRAGDDYTF	TGTGCCAGCAGCCTCGGCCACAGGGCGGGAGATGACTACACCTTC
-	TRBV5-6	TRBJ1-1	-	CASSLWGNTEAFF	TGTGCCAGCAGCTTGTGGGGAAACACTGAAGCTTTCTTT
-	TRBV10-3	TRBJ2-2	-	CAISESWAGSTGELFF	TGTGCCATCAGTGAGTCGTGGGCAGGGAGTACCGGGGAGCTGTTTTTT
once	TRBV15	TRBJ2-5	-	CATSREYGGLEETQYF	TGTGCCACCAGCAGAGAGTACGGGGGTTTGGAAGAGACCCAGTACTTC
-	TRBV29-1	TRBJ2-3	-	CSVPGTGGGDTQYF	TGCAGCGTTCCCGGGACTGGAGGGGGAGATACGCAGTATTTT
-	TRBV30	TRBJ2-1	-	CAWRIAGPEKFF	TGTGCCTGGAGAATCGCCGGGCCGGAGAAGTTCTTC
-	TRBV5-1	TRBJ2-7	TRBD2	CASSYYSGRAGGEQYF	TGCGCCAGCAGCTATTATAGCGGGAGGGCAGGAGGGGAGCAGTACTTC
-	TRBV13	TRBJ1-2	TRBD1	CASSLGTGNYGYTF	TGTGCCAGCAGCTTAGGGACAGGGAACTATGGCTACACCTTC
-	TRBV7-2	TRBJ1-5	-	CASSLGGHLGVSNQPQHF	TGTGCCAGCAGCTTAGGGGGACACCTCGGGGTTAGCAATCAGCCCCAGCATTTT
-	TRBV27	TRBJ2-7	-	CASSLGSGPYEQYF	TGTGCCAGCAGTTTGGGTAGCGGCCCCTACGAGCAGTACTTC
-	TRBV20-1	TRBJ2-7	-	CSAGVEQYF	TGCAGTGCCGGAGTCGAGCAGTACTTC
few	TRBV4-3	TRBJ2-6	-	CASSQDRVRWGLDYSGANVLTF	TGCGCCAGCAGCCAAGATCGGGTTCGGTGGGGTCTCGATTACTCTGGGGCCAACGTCCTGACTTTC
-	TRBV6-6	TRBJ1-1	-	CASSYAEAFF	TGTGCCAGCAGTTACGCTGAAGCTTTCTTT
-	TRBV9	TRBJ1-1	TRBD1	CASSGRTGNTEAFF	TGTGCCAGCAGCGGAAGGACAGGGAACACTGAAGCTTTCTTT
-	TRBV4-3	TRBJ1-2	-	CASSQLQKNYGYTF	TGCGCCAGCAGCCAATTGCAGAAAAACTATGGCTACACCTTC
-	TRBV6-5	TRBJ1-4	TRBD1	CASSEGQEMELFF	TGTGCCAGCAGTGAAGGACAGGAGATGGAACTGTTTTTT
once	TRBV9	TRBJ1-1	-	CASSVGEANTEAFF	TGTGCCAGCAGCGTAGGGGAGGCGAACACTGAAGCTTTCTTT